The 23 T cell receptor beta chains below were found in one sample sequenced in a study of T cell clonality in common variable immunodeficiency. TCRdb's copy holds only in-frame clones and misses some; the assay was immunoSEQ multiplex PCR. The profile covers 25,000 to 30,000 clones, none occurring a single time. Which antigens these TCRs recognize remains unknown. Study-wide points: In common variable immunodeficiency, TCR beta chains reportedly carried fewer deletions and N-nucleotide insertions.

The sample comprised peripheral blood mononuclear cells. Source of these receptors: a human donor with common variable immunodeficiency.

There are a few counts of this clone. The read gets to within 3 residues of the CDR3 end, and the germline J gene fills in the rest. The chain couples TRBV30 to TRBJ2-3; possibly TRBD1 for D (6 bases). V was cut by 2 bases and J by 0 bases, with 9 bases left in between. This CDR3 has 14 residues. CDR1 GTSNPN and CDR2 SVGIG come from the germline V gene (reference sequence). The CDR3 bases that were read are TGTGCCTGGAGTACAGGGTTTAGCACAGATACG. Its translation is CAWSTGFSTDT. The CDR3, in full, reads CAWSTGFSTDTQYF.

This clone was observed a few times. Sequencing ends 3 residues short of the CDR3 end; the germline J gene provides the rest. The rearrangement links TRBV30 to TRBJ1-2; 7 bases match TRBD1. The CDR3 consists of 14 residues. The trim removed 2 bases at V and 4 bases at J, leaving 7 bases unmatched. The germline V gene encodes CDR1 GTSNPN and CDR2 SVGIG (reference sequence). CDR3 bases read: TGTGCCTGGAGTTTCCCCGACAGGGTCTATGGC. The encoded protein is CAWSFPDRVYG. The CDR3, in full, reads CAWSFPDRVYGYTF. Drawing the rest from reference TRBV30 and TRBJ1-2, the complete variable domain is SQTIHQWPATLVQPVGSPLSLECTVEGTSNPNLYWYRQAAGRGLQLLFYSVGIGQISSEVPQNLSASRPQDRQFILSSKKLLLSDSGFYLCAWSFPDRVYGYTFGSGTRLTVV.

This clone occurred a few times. CDR3 DNA, as far as it was read: TGTGCCAGCAGCATCGACAGGGGACGGGGAGGC. Protein: CASSIDRGRGG. The complete CDR3 sequence is CASSIDRGRGGYTF. The chain carries TRBV7-6 and TRBJ1-2, with 8 bases identical to TRBD1. From the germline J gene comes the end of the CDR3, since the read stops 3 residues before it. This CDR3 is 14 amino acids long. Per germline, CDR1 SGHVS and CDR2 FNYEAQ.

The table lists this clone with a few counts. The CDR3 sequence is CASSLGWTGANEQFF. The sequenced CDR3 bases are TGCGCCAGCAGCCTAGGCTGGACAGGGGCAAATGAG. This chain joins TRBV5-1 and TRBJ2-1; 9 bases match TRBD1. Sequencing ends 3 residues short of the CDR3 end; the germline J gene provides the rest. In germline, CDR1 is SGHRS, CDR2 YFSETQ. After removal of 4 bases from V and 7 bases from J, the junction contained 9 bases not matched to a gene. The CDR3 sequence is 15 residues long.

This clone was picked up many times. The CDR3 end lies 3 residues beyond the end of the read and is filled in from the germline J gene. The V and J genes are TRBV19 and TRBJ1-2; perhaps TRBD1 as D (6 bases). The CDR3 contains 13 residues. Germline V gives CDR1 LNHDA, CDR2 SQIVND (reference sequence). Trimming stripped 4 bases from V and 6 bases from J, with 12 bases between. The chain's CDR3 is CASSTTGKDGYTF. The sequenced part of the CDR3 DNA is TGTGCCAGTAGTACAACAGGGAAGGATGGC. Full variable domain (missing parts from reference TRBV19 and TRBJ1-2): DGGITQSPKYLFRKEGQNVTLSCEQNLNHDAMYWYRQDPGQGLRLIYYSQIVNDFQKGDIAEGYSVSREKKESFPLTVTSAQKNPTAFYLCASSTTGKDGYTFGSGTRLTVV.

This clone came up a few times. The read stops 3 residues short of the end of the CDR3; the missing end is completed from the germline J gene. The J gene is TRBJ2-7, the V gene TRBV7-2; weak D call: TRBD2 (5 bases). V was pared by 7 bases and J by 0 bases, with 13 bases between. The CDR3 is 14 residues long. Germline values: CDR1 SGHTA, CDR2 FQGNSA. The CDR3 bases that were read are TGTGCCAGCACATCCCCGGGGATCTCCTACGAG. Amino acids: CASTSPGISYE. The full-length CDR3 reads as CASTSPGISYEQYF. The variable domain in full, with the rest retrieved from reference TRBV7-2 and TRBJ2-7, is GAGVSQSPSNKVTEKGKDVELRCDPISGHTALYWYRQSLGQGLEFLIYFQGNSAPDKSGLPSDRFSAERTGGSVSTLTIQRTQQEDSAVYLCASTSPGISYEQYFGPGTRLTVT.

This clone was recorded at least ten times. Partial CDR3 DNA: TGTGCCAGCAGCACAAGACAGGGAGCCTACGAG. Translation: CASSTRQGAYE. The complete CDR3 protein is CASSTRQGAYEQYF. The rearrangement links TRBV7-6 to TRBJ2-7; TRBD1 matches at 7 bases. The read ends 3 residues before the CDR3 terminus; that terminus is restored from the germline J gene. Germline V gene data show CDR1 as SGHVS and CDR2 as FNYEAQ. The J segment lost 2 bases and the V segment lost 5 bases, leaving 6 bases of the junction unmatched. The CDR3 spans 14 residues.

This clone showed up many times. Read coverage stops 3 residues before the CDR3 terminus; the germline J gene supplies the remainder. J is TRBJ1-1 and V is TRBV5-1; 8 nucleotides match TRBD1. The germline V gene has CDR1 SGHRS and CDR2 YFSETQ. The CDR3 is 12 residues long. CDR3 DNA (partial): TGCGCCAGCAGTTTTGTACAGGGGGAC. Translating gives CASSFVQGD. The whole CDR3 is CASSFVQGDAFF.

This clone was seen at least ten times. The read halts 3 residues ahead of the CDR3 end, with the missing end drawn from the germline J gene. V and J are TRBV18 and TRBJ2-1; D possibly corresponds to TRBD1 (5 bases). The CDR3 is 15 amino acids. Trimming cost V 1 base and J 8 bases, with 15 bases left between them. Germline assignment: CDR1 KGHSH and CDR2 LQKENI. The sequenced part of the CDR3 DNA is TGTGCCAGCTCACCACAGGGGCTAGTTACAGATGAG. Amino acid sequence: CASSPQGLVTDE. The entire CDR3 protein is CASSPQGLVTDEQFF.

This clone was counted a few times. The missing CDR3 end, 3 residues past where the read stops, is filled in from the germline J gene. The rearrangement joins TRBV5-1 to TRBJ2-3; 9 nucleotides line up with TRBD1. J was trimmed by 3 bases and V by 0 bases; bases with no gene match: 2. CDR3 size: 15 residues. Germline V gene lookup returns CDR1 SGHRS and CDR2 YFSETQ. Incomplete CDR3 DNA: TGCGCCAGCAGCTTGGACAGGGGGCTAACAGATACG. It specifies CASSLDRGLTDT. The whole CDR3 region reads CASSLDRGLTDTQYF.

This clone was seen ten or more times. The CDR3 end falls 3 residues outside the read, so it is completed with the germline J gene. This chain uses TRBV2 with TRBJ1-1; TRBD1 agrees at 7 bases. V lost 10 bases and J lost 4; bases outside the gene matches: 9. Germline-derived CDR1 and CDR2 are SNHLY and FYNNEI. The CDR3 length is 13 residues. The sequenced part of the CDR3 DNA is TGTGCCATGAAACAGGGGTTCGTCACTGAA. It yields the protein CAMKQGFVTE. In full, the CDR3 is CAMKQGFVTEAFF.

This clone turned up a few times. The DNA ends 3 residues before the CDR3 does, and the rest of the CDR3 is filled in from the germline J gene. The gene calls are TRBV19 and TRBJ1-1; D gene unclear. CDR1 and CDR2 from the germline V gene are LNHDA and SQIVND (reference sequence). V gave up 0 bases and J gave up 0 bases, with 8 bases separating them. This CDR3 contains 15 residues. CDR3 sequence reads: CASSIDRPMNTEAFF. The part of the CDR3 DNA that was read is TGTGCCAGTAGTATAGATCGCCCTATGAACACTGAA.

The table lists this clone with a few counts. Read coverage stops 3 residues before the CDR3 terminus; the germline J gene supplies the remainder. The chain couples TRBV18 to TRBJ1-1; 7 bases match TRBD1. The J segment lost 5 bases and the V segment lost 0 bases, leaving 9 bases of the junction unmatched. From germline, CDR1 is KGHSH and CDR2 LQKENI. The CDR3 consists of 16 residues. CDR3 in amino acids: CASSPPLGQGETEAFF. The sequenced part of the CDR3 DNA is TGTGCCAGCTCACCACCCCTAGGGCAGGGGGAGACTGAA. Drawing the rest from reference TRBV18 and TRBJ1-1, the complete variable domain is NAGVMQNPRHLVRRRGQEARLRCSPMKGHSHVYWYRQLPEEGLKFMVYLQKENIIDESGMPKERFSAEFPKEGPSILRIQQVVRGDSAAYFCASSPPLGQGETEAFFGQGTRLTVV.

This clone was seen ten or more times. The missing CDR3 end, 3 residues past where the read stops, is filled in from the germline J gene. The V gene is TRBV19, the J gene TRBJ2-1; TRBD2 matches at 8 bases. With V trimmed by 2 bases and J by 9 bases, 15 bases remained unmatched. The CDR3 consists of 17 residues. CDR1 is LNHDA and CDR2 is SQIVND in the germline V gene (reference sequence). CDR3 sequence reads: CASSIPILSGRVGEQFF. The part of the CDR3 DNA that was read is TGTGCCAGTAGTATACCGATTCTCAGCGGGAGAGTGGGTGAG.

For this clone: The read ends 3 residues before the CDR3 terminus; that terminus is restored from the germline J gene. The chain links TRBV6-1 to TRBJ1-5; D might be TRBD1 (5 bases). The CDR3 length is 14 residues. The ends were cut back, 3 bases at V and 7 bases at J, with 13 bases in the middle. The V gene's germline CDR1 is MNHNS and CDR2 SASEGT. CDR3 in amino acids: CASSEQGGGQPQHF. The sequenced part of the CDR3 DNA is TGTGCCAGCAGTGAGCAGGGAGGTGGACAGCCC.

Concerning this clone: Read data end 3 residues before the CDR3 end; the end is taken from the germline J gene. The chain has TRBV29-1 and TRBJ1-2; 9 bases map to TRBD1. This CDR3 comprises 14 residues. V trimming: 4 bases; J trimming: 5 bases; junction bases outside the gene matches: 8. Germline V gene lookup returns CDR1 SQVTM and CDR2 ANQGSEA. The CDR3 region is CSVAPDRGKYGYTF. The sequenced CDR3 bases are TGCAGCGTTGCCCCGGACAGGGGCAAGTATGGC.

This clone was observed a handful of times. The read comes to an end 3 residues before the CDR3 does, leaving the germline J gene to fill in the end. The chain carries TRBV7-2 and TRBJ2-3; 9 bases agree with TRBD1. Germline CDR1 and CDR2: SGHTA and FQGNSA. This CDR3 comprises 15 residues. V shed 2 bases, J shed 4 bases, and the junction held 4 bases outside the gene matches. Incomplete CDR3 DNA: TGTGCCAGCAGCTTAAGGACAGGGGTATCAGATACG. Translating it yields CASSLRTGVSDT. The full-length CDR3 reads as CASSLRTGVSDTQYF.

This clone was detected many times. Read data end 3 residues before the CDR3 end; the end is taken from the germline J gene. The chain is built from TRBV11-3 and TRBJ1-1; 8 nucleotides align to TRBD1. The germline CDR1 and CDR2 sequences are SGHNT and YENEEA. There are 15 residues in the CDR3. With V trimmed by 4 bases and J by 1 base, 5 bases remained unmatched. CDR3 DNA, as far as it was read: TGTGCCAGCAGCTCCGGACAGGGCAGGAACACTGAA. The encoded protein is CASSSGQGRNTE. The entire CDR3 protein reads CASSSGQGRNTEAFF.

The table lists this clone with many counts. The CDR3 DNA, read in part, is TGCAGCGTTGGACACCCGTCGGACTATGGC. As protein: CSVGHPSDYG. The whole CDR3 is CSVGHPSDYGYTF. The rearrangement joins TRBV29-1 to TRBJ1-2; D not resolved. The CDR3 end is not reached by the read, which stops 3 residues before it; the germline J gene fills it in. Looked up from germline, CDR1 is SQVTM and CDR2 is ANQGSEA. CDR3 length equals 13 residues. V was shortened by 4 bases and J by 3 bases, with 12 bases between the two germline ends.

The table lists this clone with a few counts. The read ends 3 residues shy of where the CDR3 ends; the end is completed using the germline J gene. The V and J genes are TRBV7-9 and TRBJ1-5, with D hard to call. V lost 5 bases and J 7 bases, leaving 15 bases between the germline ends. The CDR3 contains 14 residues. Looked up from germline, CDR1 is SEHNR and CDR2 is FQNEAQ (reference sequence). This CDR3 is CASSPWAGKQPQHF. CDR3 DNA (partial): TGTGCCAGCAGCCCCTGGGCGGGGAAGCAGCCC. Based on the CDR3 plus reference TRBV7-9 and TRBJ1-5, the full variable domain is DTGVSQNPRHKITKRGQNVTFRCDPISEHNRLYWYRQTLGQGPEFLTYFQNEAQLEKSRLLSDRFSAERPKGSFSTLEIQRTEQGDSAMYLCASSPWAGKQPQHFGDGTRLSIL.

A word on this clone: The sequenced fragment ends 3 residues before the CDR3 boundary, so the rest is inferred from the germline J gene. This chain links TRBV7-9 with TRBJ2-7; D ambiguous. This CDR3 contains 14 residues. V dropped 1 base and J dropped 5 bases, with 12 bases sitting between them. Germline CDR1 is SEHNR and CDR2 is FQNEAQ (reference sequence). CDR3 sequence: CASSLGGSTHEQYF. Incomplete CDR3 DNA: TGTGCCAGCAGCTTAGGAGGCTCCACCCACGAG.

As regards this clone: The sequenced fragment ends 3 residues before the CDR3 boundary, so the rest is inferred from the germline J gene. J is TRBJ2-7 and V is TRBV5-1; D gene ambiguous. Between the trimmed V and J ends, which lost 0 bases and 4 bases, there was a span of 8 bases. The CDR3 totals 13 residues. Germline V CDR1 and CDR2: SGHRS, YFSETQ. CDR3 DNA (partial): TGCGCCAGCAGCTTGGGTCAATCATACGAG. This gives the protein CASSLGQSYE. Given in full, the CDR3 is CASSLGQSYEQYF.

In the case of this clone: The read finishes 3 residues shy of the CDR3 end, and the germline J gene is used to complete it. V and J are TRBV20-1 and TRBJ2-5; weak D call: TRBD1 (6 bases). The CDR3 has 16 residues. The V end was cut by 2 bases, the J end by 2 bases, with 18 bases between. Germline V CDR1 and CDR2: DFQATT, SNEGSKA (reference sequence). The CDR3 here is CSARKTGRGAQETQYF. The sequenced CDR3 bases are TGCAGTGCTAGAAAAACAGGGCGAGGGGCTCAAGAGACC.